Following are 15 T cell receptor beta chains from one sample sequenced in a study of identical twins. Each CDR3 protein gets one entry after TCRdb re-called the 5' RACE reads with MiXCR. The sample contains about 340,000 distinct CDR3 sequences, 9% to 15% of which appear only once. This sample was also put to use in a study of yellow fever vaccine responses in identical twins.

The sample comprised CD8+ T cells sorted from blood. These receptor sequences come from a young woman in good health.

This chain connects TRBV28 to TRBJ1-5; TRBD1 matches at 10 bases. The germline V gene encodes CDR1 MDHEN and CDR2 SYDVKM. V was clipped by 6 bases and J by 6 bases; unmatched bases: 8. There are 15 residues in the CDR3. For the CDR3, the DNA is TGTGCCAGCAGCACCGGACAGGGGGTTGGTCAGCCCCAGCATTTT. Encoded protein: CASSTGQGVGQPQHF. Full variable domain (rest looked up from reference TRBV28 and TRBJ1-5): DVKVTQSSRYLVKRTGEKVFLECVQDMDHENMFWYRQDPGLGLRLIYFSYDVKMKEKGDIPEGYSVSREKKERFSLILESASTNQTSMYLCASSTGQGVGQPQHFGDGTRLSIL.

The chain links TRBV27 to TRBJ1-5; possibly TRBD1 for D (6 bases). CDR3 length: 17 amino acids. Germline values: CDR1 MNHEY, CDR2 SMNVEV (reference sequence). Trimming took off 0 bases at V and 6 bases at J, with 18 bases between the two ends. The CDR3 DNA is TGTGCCAGCAGTTTATCGGGGGGCCCCTACAGGGTTCAGCCCCAGCATTTT. Amino acid sequence: CASSLSGGPYRVQPQHF.

This clonotype has a handful of counts. The CDR3 sequence is CSARQGREQYF. CDR3 nucleotides: TGCAGTGCTAGACAGGGGAGGGAGCAGTACTTC. V and J are TRBV20-1 and TRBJ2-7; tentatively, D is TRBD1 or TRBD2 (6 bases each). The CDR3 consists of 11 residues. From germline, CDR1 is DFQATT and CDR2 SNEGSKA (reference sequence). V lost 2 bases to trimming and J lost 7 bases, with 9 bases between them.

The chain employs TRBV27 and TRBJ2-1; D gene ambiguous. Trimming removed 6 bases from V and 5 bases from J, with 11 bases in between. CDR1 MNHEY and CDR2 SMNVEV come from the germline V gene (reference sequence). The CDR3 has 13 residues. The DNA of the CDR3 is TGTGCCAGCAGCCTCACCCCAAACAATGAGCAGTTCTTC. It yields the protein CASSLTPNNEQFF.

This clonotype was seen a handful of times. The chain links TRBV4-1 to TRBJ2-2; TRBD2 agrees at 7 bases. After removal of 2 bases from V and 3 bases from J, the junction contained 9 bases not matched to a gene. CDR1 and CDR2 (germline): MGHRA, YSYEKL. The CDR3 is 17 residues long. The CDR3 sequence is CASSQSLGGSDTGELFF. CDR3 coding DNA: TGCGCCAGCAGCCAATCCCTCGGGGGGTCTGACACCGGGGAGCTGTTTTTT.

This clonotype was found a few times. The V and J genes are TRBV2 and TRBJ1-1, with D possibly matching TRBD1 (6 bases). The V gene's germline CDR1 is SNHLY and CDR2 FYNNEI. V was pared by 0 bases and J by 3 bases, with 11 bases between. The CDR3 is 15 amino acids. The CDR3 DNA reads as TGTGCCAGCAGTGAAGCGGCAGGGGTTGACACTGAAGCTTTCTTT. This gives the protein CASSEAAGVDTEAFF.

The V gene is TRBV5-6, the J gene TRBJ2-3, with D unresolved. The CDR3 is 12 amino acids. Germline V CDR1 and CDR2: SGHDT, YYEEEE. Trimming took off 5 bases at V and 5 bases at J, with 9 bases between the two ends. The CDR3 sequence: CASRSDQDTQYF. As DNA, the CDR3 is TGTGCCAGCAGATCGGACCAAGATACGCAGTATTTT.

The chain's CDR3 is CASSQTRRAEQFF. The CDR3, as DNA: TGTGCCAGCAGTCAGACTAGAAGAGCCGAGCAGTTCTTC. The chain combines TRBV6-1 with TRBJ2-1; a possible D gene is TRBD2 (6 bases). Between the trimmed V and J ends, which lost 5 bases and 10 bases, there was a span of 15 bases. The CDR3 is 13 residues long. Germline CDR1 reads MNHNS; CDR2 reads SASEGT.

This chain uses TRBV29-1 with TRBJ1-4; D perhaps matches TRBD1 (5 bases). Germline lookup yields CDR1 SQVTM and CDR2 ANQGSEA. The length of the CDR3 is 14 residues. Between the trimmed V and J ends, which lost 4 bases and 3 bases, there was a span of 12 bases. The chain's CDR3 is CSVGRDGANEKLFF. The CDR3 nucleotides are TGCAGCGTTGGCAGGGATGGGGCTAATGAAAAACTGTTTTTT.

J is TRBJ1-1 and V is TRBV4-1; unclear D gene. This CDR3 region has 13 residues. Germline V lookup: CDR1 MGHRA, CDR2 YSYEKL. V shed 6 bases and J shed 4 bases, with 12 bases lying between them. The DNA of the CDR3 is TGCGCCAGCAGTTCACTTCGAGGCACTGAAGCTTTCTTT. Its translation: CASSSLRGTEAFF.

This clonotype was counted between two and nine times. V is TRBV20-1 and J is TRBJ2-1, with TRBD2 matching over 10 bases. The CDR3 is made up of 18 amino acids. V was clipped by 0 bases and J by 1 base; unmatched bases: 9. Germline V gene lookup returns CDR1 DFQATT and CDR2 SNEGSKA (reference sequence). CDR3 loop: CSARDGIAGGPSYNEQFF. CDR3 nucleotide sequence: TGCAGTGCTAGAGATGGGATAGCGGGGGGCCCTTCCTACAATGAGCAGTTCTTC.

This clonotype came up a few times. V usage is TRBV20-1 and J usage is TRBJ1-6; D ambiguous. Trimming removed 3 bases from V and 11 bases from J, with 17 bases in between. CDR1 and CDR2 (germline): DFQATT, SNEGSKA (reference sequence). The length of the CDR3 is 14 residues. The CDR3 region has the DNA TGCAGTGCTAGGGGGTGGGAAGGAGTCCCACCCCTCCACTTT. Translated: CSARGWEGVPPLHF.

J is TRBJ2-7 and V is TRBV7-8; 7 nucleotides align to TRBD1. V shed 5 bases, J shed 6 bases, and the junction held 13 bases outside the gene matches. Per germline, CDR1 SGHVS and CDR2 FQNEAQ. The CDR3 sequence is 15 residues long. CDR3 in amino acids: CASSARQGSFSEQYV. CDR3 nucleotide sequence: TGTGCCAGCAGCGCCCGACAGGGCTCCTTCTCCGAGCAGTACGTC.

This clonotype showed up many times. CDR3 sequence: CASRGRGYEQYV. DNA of the CDR3: TGTGCCAGCAGAGGCAGGGGTTACGAGCAGTACGTC. This rearrangement joins TRBV27 to TRBJ2-7, with TRBD1 as a possible D gene (6 bases). The CDR3 contains 12 residues. Germline values: CDR1 MNHEY, CDR2 SMNVEV (reference sequence). V was clipped by 6 bases and J by 4 bases, with 10 bases between them.

The chain recombines TRBV6-5 with TRBJ2-5; 7 bases agree with TRBD2. J was trimmed by 4 bases and V by 5 bases; bases with no gene match: 1. Germline V CDR1 and CDR2: MNHEY, SVGAGI. The CDR3 covers 12 residues. CDR3 coding DNA: TGTGCCAGCAGTAGCGGGGTAGAGACCCAGTACTTC. It is translated as CASSSGVETQYF.